These 12 T cell receptor beta chains came from one sample sequenced in a study of blood T cell repertoires in COVID-19 (dated by TCRdb to the early 2020s). Libraries came from the immunoSEQ multiplex PCR assay. The table was pulled from immuneACCESS by TCRdb, which kept in-frame rearrangements only. Such tables lose some clones; where checked, under half of the loss comes from unresolved V genes, and the rest has no known cause. Across this sample there are approximately 310,000 clones, with around 90% seen only once. Together, the top ten hold approximately 5% of the sample. Sequenced material: PBMCs or T cells enriched from blood (not recorded which). Receptors originate from a man between 60 and 70 years old who had recovered from COVID-19.

This clone has a single count. V usage is TRBV3-1 (or the pseudogene TRBV3-2) and J usage is TRBJ1-1; 7 bases fit TRBD1. After removal of 3 bases from V and 4 bases from J, the junction contained 8 bases not matched to a gene. CDR1 is LGHDT and CDR2 is YNNKEL in the germline V gene (reference sequence). CDR3 size: 15 residues. The CDR3 reads CASSQTPTGSTEAFF. The DNA for the CDR3 is TGTGCCAGCAGCCAGACCCCGACAGGGTCCACTGAAGCTTTCTTT.

The chain joins TRBV7-9 to TRBJ2-1; TRBD2 is a possible D gene (6 bases). In germline, CDR1 is SEHNR, CDR2 FQNEAQ (reference sequence). V was cut by 5 bases and J by 5 bases, with 16 bases left in between. The length of the CDR3 is 15 residues. CDR3 protein: CASSPGTDPDNEQFF. As DNA, the CDR3 is TGTGCCAGCAGCCCAGGGACTGATCCCGACAATGAGCAGTTCTTC.

This rearrangement joins TRBV9 to TRBJ2-5, with a tentative D call TRBD1 (6 bases). The CDR3 consists of 14 residues. CDR1 is SGDLS, CDR2 YYNGEE, per germline. With 0 bases removed from V and 5 bases from J, the gap between germline ends came to 11 bases. The CDR3 sequence: CASSVATGSETQYF. The CDR3 DNA follows: TGTGCCAGCAGCGTAGCTACAGGGAGCGAGACCCAGTACTTC. The whole variable domain, remainder taken from reference TRBV9 and TRBJ2-5, is DSGVTQTPKHLITATGQRVTLRCSPRSGDLSVYWYQQSLDQGLQFLIQYYNGEERAKGNILERFSAQQFPDLHSELNLSSLELGDSALYFCASSVATGSETQYFGPGTRLLVL.

V gene TRBV5-4 combines with J gene TRBJ2-1, with D hard to call. Trimming took off 0 bases at V and 0 bases at J, with 10 bases between the two ends. Germline CDR1 SGHNT, CDR2 YYREEE (reference sequence). The CDR3 contains 16 residues. CDR3 residues: CASSLGGTNSYNEQFF. For the CDR3, the DNA is TGTGCCAGCAGCTTGGGAGGTACTAACTCCTACAATGAGCAGTTCTTC.

The chain uses TRBV9 and TRBJ2-5; D unresolved. CDR1 is SGDLS and CDR2 is YYNGEE in the germline V gene. The CDR3 consists of 12 residues. The V and J ends lost 4 bases and 2 bases respectively, with 6 bases between them. The CDR3 region has the DNA TGTGCCAGCAGCTACCGGCAAGAGACCCAGTACTTC. Residues: CASSYRQETQYF.

This chain links TRBV24-1 with TRBJ2-7; D ambiguous. This CDR3 spans 16 amino acids. V lost 4 bases to trimming and J lost 4 bases, with 19 bases between them. Looked up from germline, CDR1 is KGHDR and CDR2 is SFDVKD. The CDR3 nucleotides are TGTGCCACCAGTGACCAGCTGGTGCGGTCGAGGTACGAGCAGTACTTC. Protein sequence: CATSDQLVRSRYEQYF.

The chain has TRBV6-2 or TRBV6-3 and TRBJ1-1; TRBD1 might be the D (6 bases). The CDR3 is 15 residues long. V lost 5 bases and J 8 bases, leaving 21 bases between the germline ends. The germline V gene has CDR1 MNHEY and CDR2 SVGEGT. DNA of the CDR3: TGTGCCAGCAGTCACAACCAGGGGCCCGGGACGGAAGCTTTCTTT. As protein: CASSHNQGPGTEAFF.

This chain joins TRBV28 and TRBJ2-7, with TRBD1 matching 8 bases. In germline, CDR1 is MDHEN, CDR2 SYDVKM. The V and J ends lost 3 bases and 2 bases, in that order; junction bases with no gene match: 6. The CDR3 totals 15 residues. The CDR3 here is CASSLRQGSPYEQYF. The CDR3 nucleotides are TGTGCCAGCAGTTTGCGACAGGGGAGCCCCTACGAGCAGTACTTC.

This rearrangement joins TRBV27 to TRBJ2-5; 7 bases fit TRBD2. Unmatched junction bases numbered 9, after V lost 10 bases and J lost 4 bases. Germline CDR1 reads MNHEY; CDR2 reads SMNVEV (reference sequence). CDR3 size: 13 residues. The CDR3: CATTGGSGETQYF. The CDR3 nucleotides read TGTGCCACCACCGGCGGGAGTGGAGAGACCCAGTACTTC.

The gene calls are TRBV5-1 and TRBJ2-5, with 12 bases identical to TRBD2. Germline-derived CDR1 and CDR2 are SGHRS and YFSETQ. With 4 bases clipped from V and 4 bases from J, the junction kept 11 bases outside the gene matches. There are 17 residues in the CDR3. CDR3 amino acids: CASSPYPTSGRGETQYF. For the CDR3, the DNA is TGCGCCAGCAGCCCTTATCCGACTAGCGGGAGAGGAGAGACCCAGTACTTC.

The chain employs TRBV2 and TRBJ2-1; 11 bases align to TRBD2. CDR3 length equals 13 residues. J lost 9 bases, V lost 4 bases, and 2 bases had no gene match. The germline CDR1 and CDR2 sequences are SNHLY and FYNNEI. CDR3 bases: TGTGCCAGCAGTGGGCTAGCGGGAGGTGAGCAGTTCTTC. This sequence encodes CASSGLAGGEQFF.

V usage is TRBV24-1 and J usage is TRBJ2-1; D remains ambiguous. This CDR3 is 13 amino acids long. Germline-derived CDR1 and CDR2 are KGHDR and SFDVKD. Trimming removed 5 bases from V and 3 bases from J, with 7 bases in between. CDR3 region: CATSGQDYNEQFF. CDR3 DNA: TGTGCCACCAGTGGTCAGGACTACAATGAGCAGTTCTTC.